The 9 T cell receptor beta chains presented below share a single source sample, sequenced in a study of vaccination effects on CD4 cells after COVID-19. Measured with immunoSEQ multiplex PCR; TCRdb has only the in-frame clones, and not every one. This table holds about 34,000 clones, about three quarters found once. Their cognate antigens are unknown. CD4+ T cell isolation took place after approximately 11 days of culture. PCR confirmed that the person was infected with SARS-CoV-2 between March and December 2020. Two doses of either BNT162b2 or mRNA-1273 were given to each participant. Sequencing was performed on CD4+ T cells from PBMCs cultured without peptide, taken after COVID-19 vaccination. The receptors here all came from a human donor who had a prior SARS-CoV-2 infection.

V is TRBV6-5 and J is TRBJ1-2; no definite D call. Germline V gene data show CDR1 as MNHEY and CDR2 as SVGAGI. V lost 6 bases, J lost 0 bases, and 11 bases lay in between. The CDR3 extends over 14 amino acids. The CDR3 loop is CASSASRPNYGYTF. In DNA form, the CDR3 reads TGTGCCAGCAGCGCTAGCAGGCCTAACTATGGCTACACCTTC.

The rearrangement uses TRBV24-1 and TRBJ1-2, with D possibly TRBD1 on 5 matching bases. V lost 5 bases to trimming and J lost 2 bases, with 8 bases between them. Germline V CDR1 and CDR2: KGHDR, SFDVKD. The CDR3 consists of 13 residues. The CDR3 here is CATSATANYGYTF. The CDR3 coding sequence is TGTGCCACCAGTGCGACAGCAAACTATGGCTACACCTTC.

This clone was recorded a few times. This chain uses TRBV20-1 with TRBJ1-2; a possible D gene is TRBD1 (5 bases). The V and J ends lost 3 bases and 3 bases respectively, with 11 bases between them. The CDR3 is 13 amino acids. In germline, CDR1 is DFQATT, CDR2 SNEGSKA (reference sequence). The CDR3 coding sequence is TGCAGTGCTAGTGAAGGGGAAGACTATGGCTACACCTTC. This codes for CSASEGEDYGYTF.

This clone was detected a few times. CDR3 coding DNA: TGTGCCAGCAGCCTCCAGCAAGATACGCAGTATTTT. Its protein product is CASSLQQDTQYF. This rearrangement joins TRBV9 to TRBJ2-3, with D unresolved. Germline assignment: CDR1 SGDLS and CDR2 YYNGEE. The CDR3 runs to 12 residues. V lost 4 bases and J lost 5, with 8 bases in between.

The J gene is TRBJ2-7, the V gene TRBV30, with D possibly TRBD1 on 6 matching bases. V lost 4 bases and J 2 bases, leaving 12 bases between the germline ends. CDR1 and CDR2 (germline): GTSNPN, SVGIG (reference sequence). The CDR3 is 13 residues long. The CDR3 coding sequence is TGTGCCTGGATGTTGGACAGCCCCTACGAGCAGTACTTC. Translation: CAWMLDSPYEQYF.

J is TRBJ1-2 and V is TRBV6-1; TRBD1 agrees at 9 bases. Germline V gives CDR1 MNHNS, CDR2 SASEGT. Germline trimming cut 1 base from V and 2 bases from J; bases unmatched to any gene: 5. The CDR3 consists of 16 residues. The CDR3 spells CASSEDLGQGNYGYTF. The CDR3 region has the DNA TGTGCCAGCAGTGAAGACTTAGGACAGGGGAACTATGGCTACACCTTC.

This chain connects TRBV6-6 to TRBJ1-6; TRBD1 aligns across 7 bases. Germline V gene sequence: CDR1 MNHNY, CDR2 SVGAGI (reference sequence). Trimming removed 3 bases from V and 10 bases from J; junction bases left unmatched: 12. The CDR3 length is 16 residues. CDR3 sequence reads: CASSYQGWRGRSPLHF. CDR3 nucleotide sequence: TGTGCCAGCAGTTATCAGGGATGGAGGGGGCGGTCACCCCTCCACTTT.

The V and J genes are TRBV5-1 and TRBJ2-1; D is unresolved. Trimming took 3 bases from V and 2 from J, leaving 12 bases between them. The CDR3 length is 15 residues. The germline V gene has CDR1 SGHRS and CDR2 YFSETQ. The CDR3 region has the DNA TGCGCCAGCAGCTCAACTTCTCCCACCTACAATGAGCAGTTCTTC. It yields the protein CASSSTSPTYNEQFF. The full variable domain, completed using reference TRBV5-1 and TRBJ2-1, is KAGVTQTPRYLIKTRGQQVTLSCSPISGHRSVSWYQQTPGQGLQFLFEYFSETQRNKGNFPGRFSGRQFSNSRSEMNVSTLELGDSALYLCASSSTSPTYNEQFFGPGTRLTVL.

A few counts support this clone. J is TRBJ2-2 and V is TRBV7-2; either TRBD1 or TRBD2 may supply D (6 bases each). The CDR3 sequence is 15 residues long. Germline V gene data show CDR1 as SGHTA and CDR2 as FQGNSA. V was cut by 4 bases and J by 1 base, with 10 bases left in between. CDR3 residues: CASSYGGRNTGELFF. The CDR3 coding sequence is TGTGCCAGCAGCTACGGGGGCCGGAACACCGGGGAGCTGTTTTTT. The variable domain in full, completed from reference TRBV7-2 and TRBJ2-2, reads GAGVSQSPSNKVTEKGKDVELRCDPISGHTALYWYRQSLGQGLEFLIYFQGNSAPDKSGLPSDRFSAERTGGSVSTLTIQRTQQEDSAVYLCASSYGGRNTGELFFGEGSRLTVL.